This is a list of T cell receptor beta chains from one sample in a study of cytomegalovirus exposure and HLA in healthy donors. TCRdb keeps only in-frame clones here, not all; method: immunoSEQ multiplex PCR. The sample lists roughly 180,000 clones, roughly 88% occurring once. Sequencing used PBMCs. Receptor source: a boy younger than 10 in good health and CMV-seronegative. The CDR3 runs from the conserved cysteine through the conserved F or W. The size field is filled for only some rows; it gives once, few, many or a size class.

j_call v_call clone_size cdr3_aa
TRBJ1-2 TRBV19 NA CASSIPRTGLTYGYTF
TRBJ2-3 TRBV5-1 NA CASSTGLAGIGYTDTQYF
TRBJ2-5 TRBV20-1 NA CSAKSQETQYF
TRBJ1-2 TRBV5-5 NA CASSFRVNRYTF
TRBJ1-1 TRBV7-9 once CASSLVQGNTEAFF
TRBJ2-1 TRBV19 NA CASSRLAVYNEQFF
TRBJ2-7 TRBV19 NA CASSPSSGLYEQYF
TRBJ2-7 TRBV5-4 NA CASSSPTPAGGAYEQYF
TRBJ2-1 TRBV7-9 once CASSQPGSSYNEQFF
TRBJ1-1 TRBV29-1 NA CSVELQMNTEAFF
TRBJ2-2 TRBV23-1 NA CASSQPNRELADTNTGELFF
TRBJ2-1 TRBV4-2 NA CASSQRTSGMITHNEQFF
TRBJ1-1 TRBV5-4 few CASSFYRGEAFF
TRBJ2-1 TRBV29-1 NA CSVEGRQSSYNEQFF
TRBJ2-5 TRBV19 NA CASSIRGGETQYF
TRBJ2-1 TRBV30 NA CAWRSDLMEQFF
TRBJ2-1 TRBV30 few CAWGLAGGFNEQFF
TRBJ2-1 TRBV7-9 few CASSPWRQGAYNEQFF
TRBJ2-1 TRBV6-5 NA CASSWDRRTNEQFF
TRBJ2-3 TRBV4-1 NA CASSQEARGPTDTQYF
TRBJ2-1 TRBV7-2 NA CASSLLGPYNEQFF
NA TRBV6-6 NA CASSTTTGAEQYF
TRBJ2-1 TRBV25-1 NA CASSTSWNEQFF
TRBJ2-7 TRBV6-5 few CASSPDSGYEQYF
TRBJ1-4 TRBV18 NA CASSPQSGSNEKLFF
TRBJ1-1 TRBV2 NA CATTYGDSKNTEAFF
TRBJ2-2 TRBV29-1 NA CSVEGFTGRNTGELFF
TRBJ1-1 TRBV7-2 once CASSLRGTAFEAFF
TRBJ2-1 TRBV4-3 NA CASSRGGREGNEQFF
TRBJ2-5 TRBV10-3 NA CAISGRGLAGQETQYF
TRBJ2-2 TRBV6-1 NA CASSEGTGDTGELFF
TRBJ1-1 TRBV7-9 once CASSLTGHLGSRNTEAFF
TRBJ1-4 TRBV5-1 NA CASSYTTSTAGRVRNEKLFF
TRBJ1-3 TRBV30 NA CAWSVLWATGNTIYF
TRBJ1-1 TRBV6-5 NA CASSYRGQMNTEAFF
TRBJ1-1 TRBV4-1 NA CASSQPQLTRWSTEAFF
TRBJ2-7 TRBV30 NA CAVAGDRGFNEQYF
TRBJ1-1 TRBV28 NA CASYNDRVNTEAFF
TRBJ2-1 TRBV4-3 few CASSQVLRLAGNEQFF
TRBJ1-2 TRBV7-9 NA CASSLEGASYGYTF
TRBJ2-3 TRBV28 NA CASSLETGRDTQYF
TRBJ2-3 TRBV7-9 NA CASSLSGGLSTDTQYF
TRBJ2-7 TRBV18 NA CASSSPGDHYEQYF
TRBJ1-4 TRBV28 once CASSTAGFSNEKLFF
TRBJ1-2 TRBV6-1 NA CASSDRTLRVDGYTF
TRBJ2-3 TRBV4-2 NA CASSQDPVTDTQYF
TRBJ2-6 TRBV30 NA CAWSVLVTSSGANVLTF
TRBJ1-3 TRBV30 NA CAWSPGHLSSGNTIYF